This entry describes one T cell receptor beta chain. Its specificity is not known. Per germline, CDR1 SGHKS and CDR2 YYEKEE (reference sequence). CDR3 size: 15 residues. V was pared by 2 bases and J by 2 bases, with 7 bases of the junction left unmatched. This sample is part of a study of radiotherapy plus CTLA-4 blockade in lung cancer. Whole-study findings and limits: There was expansion of tumor-derived TCR clones in blood after radiotherapy plus ipilimumab.

Sequencing used immunoSEQ multiplex PCR; TCRdb keeps in-frame clones, though not all of them. This sample has around 40,000 clones; about 77% occur once, and the top ten carry roughly 10%. Those with chemo-refractory metastatic non-small-cell lung cancer were treated with focal radiation combined with CTLA-4 blockade using ipilimumab. The sequence was collected from a human donor with non-small cell lung cancer who had stable disease on radiotherapy plus ipilimumab. The V gene is TRBV5-5, the J gene TRBJ2-7; TRBD2 matches at 7 bases. Sequencing used peripheral blood, obtained from a patient treated with radiotherapy plus ipilimumab. In DNA, the CDR3 is TGTGCCAGCAGCTTTAATATCGGGGGGACCTACGAGCAGTACTTC. Its translation is CASSFNIGGTYEQYF.